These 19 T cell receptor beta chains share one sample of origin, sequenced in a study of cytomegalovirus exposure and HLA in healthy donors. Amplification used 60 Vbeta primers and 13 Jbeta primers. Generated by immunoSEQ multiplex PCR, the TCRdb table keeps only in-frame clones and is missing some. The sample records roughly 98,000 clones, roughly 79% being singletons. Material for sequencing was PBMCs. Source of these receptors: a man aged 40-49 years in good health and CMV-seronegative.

CDR3 amino acids: CASSLWVAGGHEQYF. The CDR3 DNA reads as TGTGCCAGCAGTTTATGGGTAGCGGGGGGCCACGAGCAGTACTTC. This sequence joins TRBV28 and TRBJ2-7; 10 bases match TRBD2. The CDR3 loop spans 15 amino acids. Looked up from germline, CDR1 is MDHEN and CDR2 is SYDVKM. J gave up 5 bases and V 0 bases, and 4 bases lay outside the gene matches.

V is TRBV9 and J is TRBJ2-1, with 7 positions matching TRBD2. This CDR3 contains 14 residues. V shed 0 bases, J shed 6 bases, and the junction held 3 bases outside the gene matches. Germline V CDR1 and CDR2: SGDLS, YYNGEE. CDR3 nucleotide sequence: TGTGCCAGCAGCGTAGGCGGGGGATCCAATGAGCAGTTCTTC. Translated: CASSVGGGSNEQFF. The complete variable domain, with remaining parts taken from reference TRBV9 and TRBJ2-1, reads DSGVTQTPKHLITATGQRVTLRCSPRSGDLSVYWYQQSLDQGLQFLIQYYNGEERAKGNILERFSAQQFPDLHSELNLSSLELGDSALYFCASSVGGGSNEQFFGPGTRLTVL.

CDR3 sequence reads: CASSLRDSIYYEQYF. The CDR3 DNA sequence: TGTGCCAGCAGCTTGCGGGACAGTATTTACTACGAGCAGTACTTC. This rearrangement joins TRBV5-5 to TRBJ2-7; the match to TRBD1 covers 7 bases. The CDR3 extends over 15 amino acids. Germline V gene data show CDR1 as SGHKS and CDR2 as YYEKEE (reference sequence). The V and J ends lost 1 base and 3 bases, in that order; junction bases with no gene match: 7.

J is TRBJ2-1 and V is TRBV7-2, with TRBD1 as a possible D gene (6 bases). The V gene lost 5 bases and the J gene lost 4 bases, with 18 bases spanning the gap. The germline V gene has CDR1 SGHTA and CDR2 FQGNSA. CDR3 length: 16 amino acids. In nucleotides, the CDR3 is TGTGCCAGCAGCACCCGGGACATGGGTGGATACAATGAGCAGTTCTTC. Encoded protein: CASSTRDMGGYNEQFF.

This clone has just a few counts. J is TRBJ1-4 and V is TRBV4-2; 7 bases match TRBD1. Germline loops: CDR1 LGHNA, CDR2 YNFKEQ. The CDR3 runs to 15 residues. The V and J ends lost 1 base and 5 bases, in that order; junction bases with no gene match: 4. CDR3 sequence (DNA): TGTGCCAGCAGCCAAGCGGACAGGAAGAATGAAAAACTGTTTTTT. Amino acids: CASSQADRKNEKLFF.

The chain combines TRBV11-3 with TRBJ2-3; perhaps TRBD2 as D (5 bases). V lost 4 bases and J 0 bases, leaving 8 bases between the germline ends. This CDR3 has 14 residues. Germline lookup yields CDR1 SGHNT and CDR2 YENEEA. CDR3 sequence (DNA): TGTGCCAGCAGCTCTGGCGGGAGCACAGATACGCAGTATTTT. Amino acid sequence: CASSSGGSTDTQYF. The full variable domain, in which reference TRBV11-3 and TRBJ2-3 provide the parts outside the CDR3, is EAGVVQSPRYKIIEKKQPVAFWCNPISGHNTLYWYLQNLGQGPELLIRYENEEAVDDSQLPKDRFSAERLKGVDSTLKIQPAELGDSAVYLCASSSGGSTDTQYFGPGTRLTVL.

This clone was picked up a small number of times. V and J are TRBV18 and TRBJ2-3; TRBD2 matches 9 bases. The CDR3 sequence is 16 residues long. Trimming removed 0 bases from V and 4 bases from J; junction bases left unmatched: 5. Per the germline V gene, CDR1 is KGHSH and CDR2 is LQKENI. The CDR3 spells CASSPPSAGGPDTQYF. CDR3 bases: TGTGCCAGCTCACCACCCTCCGCGGGAGGGCCAGATACGCAGTATTTT. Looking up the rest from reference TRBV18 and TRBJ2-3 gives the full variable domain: NAGVMQNPRHLVRRRGQEARLRCSPMKGHSHVYWYRQLPEEGLKFMVYLQKENIIDESGMPKERFSAEFPKEGPSILRIQQVVRGDSAAYFCASSPPSAGGPDTQYFGPGTRLTVL.

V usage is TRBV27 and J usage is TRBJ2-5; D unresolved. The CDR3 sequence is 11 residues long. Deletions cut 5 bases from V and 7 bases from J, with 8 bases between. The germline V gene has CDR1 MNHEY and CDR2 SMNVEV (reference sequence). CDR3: CASSKSGTQYF. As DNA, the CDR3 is TGTGCCAGCAGTAAGTCGGGGACCCAGTACTTC.

The CDR3 sequence: CASGLGDSRETQYF. For the CDR3, the DNA is TGTGCTAGTGGTTTGGGAGACAGTCGGGAGACCCAGTACTTC. This chain connects TRBV12-5 to TRBJ2-5, with D possibly TRBD1 on 5 matching bases. The CDR3 is 14 amino acids. The germline gives CDR1 LGHNT, CDR2 FRNRAP. Deletions cut 1 base from V and 5 bases from J, with 11 bases between. Combining the CDR3 with reference TRBV12-5 and TRBJ2-5 gives the whole variable domain DARVTQTPRHKVTEMGQEVTMRCQPILGHNTVFWYRQTMMQGLELLAYFRNRAPLDDSGMPKDRFSAEMPDATLATLKIQPSEPRDSAVYFCASGLGDSRETQYFGPGTRLLVL.

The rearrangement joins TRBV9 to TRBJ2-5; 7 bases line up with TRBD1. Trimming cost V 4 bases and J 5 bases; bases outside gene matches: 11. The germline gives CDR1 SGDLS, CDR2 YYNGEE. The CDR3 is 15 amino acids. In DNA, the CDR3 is TGTGCCAGCAGCCCCCAGAGACAGGGTTGGGAGACCCAGTACTTC. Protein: CASSPQRQGWETQYF. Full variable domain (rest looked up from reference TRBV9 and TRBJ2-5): DSGVTQTPKHLITATGQRVTLRCSPRSGDLSVYWYQQSLDQGLQFLIQYYNGEERAKGNILERFSAQQFPDLHSELNLSSLELGDSALYFCASSPQRQGWETQYFGPGTRLLVL.

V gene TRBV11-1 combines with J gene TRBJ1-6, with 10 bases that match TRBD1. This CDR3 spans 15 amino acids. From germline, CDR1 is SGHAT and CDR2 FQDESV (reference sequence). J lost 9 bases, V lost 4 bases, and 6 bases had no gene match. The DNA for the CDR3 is TGTGCCAGCAGCTGGACAGGGGGAGTGGGTTCACCCCTCCACTTT. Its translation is CASSWTGGVGSPLHF.

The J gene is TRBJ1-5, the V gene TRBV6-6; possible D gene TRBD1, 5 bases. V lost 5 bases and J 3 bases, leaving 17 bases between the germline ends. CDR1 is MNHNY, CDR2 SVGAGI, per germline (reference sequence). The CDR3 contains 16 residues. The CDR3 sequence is CASSPHQRGDNQPQHF. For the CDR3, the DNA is TGTGCCAGCAGTCCGCACCAACGGGGGGACAATCAGCCCCAGCATTTT.

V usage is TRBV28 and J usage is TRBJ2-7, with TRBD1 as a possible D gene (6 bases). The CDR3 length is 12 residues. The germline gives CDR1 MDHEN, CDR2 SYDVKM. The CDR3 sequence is CAVNRVRGEQYF. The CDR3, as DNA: TGTGCTGTCAACAGGGTACGTGGCGAGCAGTACTTC. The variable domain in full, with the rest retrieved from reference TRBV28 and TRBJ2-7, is DVKVTQSSRYLVKRTGEKVFLECVQDMDHENMFWYRQDPGLGLRLIYFSYDVKMKEKGDIPEGYSVSREKKERFSLILESASTNQTSMYLCAVNRVRGEQYFGPGTRLTVT.

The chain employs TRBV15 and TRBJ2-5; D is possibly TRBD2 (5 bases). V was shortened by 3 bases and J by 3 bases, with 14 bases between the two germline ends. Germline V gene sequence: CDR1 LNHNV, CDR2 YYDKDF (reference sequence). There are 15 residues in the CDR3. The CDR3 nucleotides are TGTGCCACCAGCAGGACCCTAGCCTCCAAAGAGACCCAGTACTTC. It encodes CATSRTLASKETQYF.

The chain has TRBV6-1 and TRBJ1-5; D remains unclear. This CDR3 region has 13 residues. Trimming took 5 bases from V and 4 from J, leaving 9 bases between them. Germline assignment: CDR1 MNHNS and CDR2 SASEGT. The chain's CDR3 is CASSWLINQPQHF. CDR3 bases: TGTGCCAGCAGTTGGCTGATTAATCAGCCCCAGCATTTT.

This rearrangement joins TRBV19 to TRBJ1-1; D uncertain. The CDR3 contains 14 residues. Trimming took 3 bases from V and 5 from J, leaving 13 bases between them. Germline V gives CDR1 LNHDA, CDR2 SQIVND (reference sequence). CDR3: CASSMGPPGTEAFF. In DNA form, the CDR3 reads TGTGCCAGTAGTATGGGCCCCCCGGGGACTGAAGCTTTCTTT. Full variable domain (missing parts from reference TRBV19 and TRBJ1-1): DGGITQSPKYLFRKEGQNVTLSCEQNLNHDAMYWYRQDPGQGLRLIYYSQIVNDFQKGDIAEGYSVSREKKESFPLTVTSAQKNPTAFYLCASSMGPPGTEAFFGQGTRLTVV.

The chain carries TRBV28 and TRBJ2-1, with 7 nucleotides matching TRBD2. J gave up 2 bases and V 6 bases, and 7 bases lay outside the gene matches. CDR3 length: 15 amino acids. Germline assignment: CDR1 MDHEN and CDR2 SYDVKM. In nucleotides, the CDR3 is TGTGCCAGCAGCTCCGCTGCGGGGGCCTACAATGAGCAGTTCTTC. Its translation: CASSSAAGAYNEQFF. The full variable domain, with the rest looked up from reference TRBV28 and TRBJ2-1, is DVKVTQSSRYLVKRTGEKVFLECVQDMDHENMFWYRQDPGLGLRLIYFSYDVKMKEKGDIPEGYSVSREKKERFSLILESASTNQTSMYLCASSSAAGAYNEQFFGPGTRLTVL.

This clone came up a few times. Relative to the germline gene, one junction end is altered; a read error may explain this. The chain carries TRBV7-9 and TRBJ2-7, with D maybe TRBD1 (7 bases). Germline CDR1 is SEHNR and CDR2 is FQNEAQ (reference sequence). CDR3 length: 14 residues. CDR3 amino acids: CSSSRPGGSHEQYF. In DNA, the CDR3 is TGTTCCAGCAGCCGTCCAGGGGGGAGCCACGAGCAGTACTTC.

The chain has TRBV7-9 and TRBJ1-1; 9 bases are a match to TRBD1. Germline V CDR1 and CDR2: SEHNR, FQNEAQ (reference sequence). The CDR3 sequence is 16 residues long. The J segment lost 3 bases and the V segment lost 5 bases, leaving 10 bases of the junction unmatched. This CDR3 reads CASSPAGQGRDTEAFF. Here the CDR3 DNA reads TGTGCCAGCAGCCCCGCGGGACAGGGTCGGGACACTGAAGCTTTCTTT.